This T cell receptor (beta chain) was recovered during a study of T cell responses to AZD1222 COVID-19 vaccine. Regarding the study as a whole: The span of vaccine-associated CD4 TCRs extended across spike, with dominance at 160-218 and 743-854. Receipt of two AZD1222 doses was followed by a rise in Spike-specific TCR breadth and depth. The repertoires were collected only after the peak T cell response. The donors showed a predominance of white British ancestry and of females, with possible underestimation of clonal diversity.

Method: immunoSEQ multiplex PCR; TCRdb's copy keeps in-frame clones and lacks some. The table records 120,000 to 150,000 clones, approximately 91% of them present only once. The CDR3 is made up of 17 amino acids. V dropped 2 bases and J dropped 7; count of bases not matched to a gene: 17. The V gene's germline CDR1 is GTSNPN and CDR2 SVGIG (reference sequence). About this clone itself: Its specificity is unknown.

The input for sequencing was peripheral blood, taken on day 0 of AZD1222 vaccination. J is TRBJ1-3 and V is TRBV30; TRBD1 matches at 7 bases. The sequence came from an adult in good health. DNA for the CDR3: TGTGCCTGGAGTTACCAAGGGGAGGGGGCTATGGGCAACACCATATATTTT. Its protein product is CAWSYQGEGAMGNTIYF. The complete variable domain, with remaining parts taken from reference TRBV30 and TRBJ1-3, reads SQTIHQWPATLVQPVGSPLSLECTVEGTSNPNLYWYRQAAGRGLQLLFYSVGIGQISSEVPQNLSASRPQDRQFILSSKKLLLSDSGFYLCAWSYQGEGAMGNTIYFGEGSWLTVV.